The 23 T cell receptor beta chains below come from one sample, sequenced in a study of cytomegalovirus exposure and HLA in healthy donors. Both 60 Vbeta primers and 13 Jbeta primers went into the PCR. Generated by immunoSEQ multiplex PCR, the TCRdb table keeps only in-frame clones and is missing some. The sample shows about 85,000 clones, 80% of them seen only once. Sequencing used PBMCs. The receptors were gathered from a man in his fifties or sixties in good health and CMV-seropositive.

This clone was counted once. The chain is built from TRBV4-3 and TRBJ2-1; D is unresolved. Per the germline V gene, CDR1 is LGHNA and CDR2 is YSLEER. Trimming removed 0 bases from V and 0 bases from J, with 18 bases in between. The CDR3 consists of 19 residues. Here the CDR3 DNA reads TGCGCCAGCAGCCAAGAGGAATCAGCTAGTACCAGCTCCTACAATGAGCAGTTCTTC. It specifies CASSQEESASTSSYNEQFF.

This clone was observed once. The V gene is TRBV11-2, the J gene TRBJ1-1; D perhaps matches TRBD1 (5 bases). The germline V gene encodes CDR1 SGHAT and CDR2 FQNNGV. CDR3 size: 14 residues. V lost 1 base and J lost 7, with 13 bases in between. The CDR3 DNA sequence: TGTGCCAGCAGCTTAGTGCCGGTCAGGGTTGAAGCTTTCTTT. This codes for CASSLVPVRVEAFF. Full variable domain (rest looked up from reference TRBV11-2 and TRBJ1-1): EAGVAQSPRYKIIEKRQSVAFWCNPISGHATLYWYQQILGQGPKLLIQFQNNGVVDDSQLPKDRFSAERLKGVDSTLKIQPAKLEDSAVYLCASSLVPVRVEAFFGQGTRLTVV.

As for this clone: An end of the junction differs from the germline gene, which may be a read error. V usage is TRBV6-1 and J usage is TRBJ2-7; perhaps TRBD2 as D (5 bases). The CDR3 has 15 amino acids. Germline values: CDR1 MNHNS, CDR2 SASEGT. Here the CDR3 reads CASREAPQGGYEQYF. In DNA form, the CDR3 reads TGTGCCAGCAGGGAAGCCCCCCAAGGAGGTTACGAGCAGTACTTC.

This clone is judged medium-sized. The genes are TRBV19 and TRBJ2-1; 12 positions match TRBD1. The CDR3 totals 16 residues. The ends lost 6 bases at V and 5 bases at J; junction bases unmatched: 8. Germline assignment: CDR1 LNHDA and CDR2 SQIVND (reference sequence). The CDR3 nucleotides are TGTGCCAGTAGCCGGGGGACAGGGGGCTACGACAATGAGCAGTTCTTC. This gives the protein CASSRGTGGYDNEQFF.

The chain is built from TRBV7-9 and TRBJ2-5, with 12 positions matching TRBD1. In germline, CDR1 is SEHNR, CDR2 FQNEAQ (reference sequence). The CDR3 covers 14 residues. With 5 bases clipped from V and 4 bases from J, the junction kept 2 bases outside the gene matches. The CDR3: CASSPGQGAETQYF. CDR3 in DNA: TGTGCCAGCAGCCCGGGACAGGGGGCAGAGACCCAGTACTTC. The whole variable domain, remainder taken from reference TRBV7-9 and TRBJ2-5, is DTGVSQNPRHKITKRGQNVTFRCDPISEHNRLYWYRQTLGQGPEFLTYFQNEAQLEKSRLLSDRFSAERPKGSFSTLEIQRTEQGDSAMYLCASSPGQGAETQYFGPGTRLLVL.

The V call is TRBV27, the J call TRBJ2-7; D is undetermined. The V and J ends lost 2 bases and 4 bases respectively, with 9 bases between them. CDR1 and CDR2 from the germline V gene are MNHEY and SMNVEV (reference sequence). The CDR3 consists of 13 residues. As DNA, the CDR3 is TGTGCCAGCAGTTTAGGAGTATTGTACGAGCAGTACTTC. Amino acids: CASSLGVLYEQYF.

This clone was counted once. The rearrangement joins TRBV5-6 to TRBJ1-2, with 10 bases matching TRBD1. The CDR3 sequence is 16 residues long. Losses at the gene ends were 0 bases for V and 4 bases for J; bases not matched to a gene: 6. Germline-derived CDR1 and CDR2 are SGHDT and YYEEEE. CDR3 DNA sequence: TGTGCCAGCAGCTTGGACGGGACAGGGGTAGGCTATGGCTACACCTTC. Residues: CASSLDGTGVGYGYTF.

As concerns this clone: At one end, the junction sequence differs from germline, possibly due to a read error. V is TRBV30 and J is TRBJ2-6; a weak D match, TRBD1 (5 bases). The CDR3 loop spans 18 amino acids. Germline V CDR1 and CDR2: GTSNPN, SVGIG (reference sequence). CDR3 loop: CAWTTLRTYRSGANGLTF. The CDR3 DNA reads TGTGCCTGGACAACTTTACGGACATACCGCTCTGGGGCCAACGGCCTGACTTTC.

A word on this clone: Germline is not matched at one junction end, which may reflect a read error. The chain carries TRBV7-9 and TRBJ2-1; D gene unclear. CDR1 is SEHNR, CDR2 FQNEAQ, per germline (reference sequence). The length of the CDR3 is 16 residues. In DNA, the CDR3 is TGTGCCAGCAGCTTAGCGGTATCAGTTCTAGAGAATGAGCAGCTCTTC. Amino acids: CASSLAVSVLENEQLF. The whole variable domain, filled in from reference TRBV7-9 and TRBJ2-1, reads DTGVSQNPRHKITKRGQNVTFRCDPISEHNRLYWYRQTLGQGPEFLTYFQNEAQLEKSRLLSDRFSAERPKGSFSTLEIQRTEQGDSAMYLCASSLAVSVLENEQLFGPGTRLTVL.

V and J are TRBV5-4 and TRBJ1-5; D possibly corresponds to TRBD1 (6 bases). The V gene's germline CDR1 is SGHNT and CDR2 YYREEE (reference sequence). The CDR3 contains 15 residues. V lost 4 bases, J lost 7 bases, and 18 bases lay in between. CDR3 in DNA: TGTGCCAGCAGCCACCGAGTGGGGGCTAGGCAGCCCCAGCATTTT. It yields the protein CASSHRVGARQPQHF.

This chain uses TRBV4-1 with TRBJ2-5; TRBD1 might be the D (5 bases). The V end was cut by 1 base, the J end by 4 bases, with 25 bases between. Per the germline V gene, CDR1 is MGHRA and CDR2 is YSYEKL. The CDR3 has 19 amino acids. The DNA for the CDR3 is TGCGCCAGCAGCCAAGGACTGAAAGGGAAACGTAGGGGAATAGAGACCCAGTACTTC. This encodes CASSQGLKGKRRGIETQYF.

This clone occurred a few times. The CDR3 region is CASSFDPQGIGNEQFF. The CDR3, as DNA: TGCGCCAGCAGCTTTGATCCACAGGGTATAGGCAATGAGCAGTTCTTC. The V and J genes are TRBV5-1 and TRBJ2-1; tentatively, D is TRBD1 (6 bases). With 2 bases removed from V and 6 bases from J, the gap between germline ends came to 18 bases. This CDR3 spans 16 amino acids. Germline lookup yields CDR1 SGHRS and CDR2 YFSETQ.

The CDR3 sequence is CASSLVASAETQYF. DNA for the CDR3: TGTGCCAGCAGCTTAGTTGCCAGCGCAGAGACCCAGTACTTC. The genes are TRBV11-3 and TRBJ2-5, with D hard to call. Trimming shortened V by 1 base and J by 4 bases, and 10 bases separated the two germline ends. Germline CDR1 is SGHNT and CDR2 is YENEEA. This CDR3 region has 14 residues.

The chain joins TRBV10-3 to TRBJ2-1; 9 nucleotides align to TRBD1. With 6 bases clipped from V and 8 bases from J, the junction kept 5 bases outside the gene matches. Per the germline V gene, CDR1 is ENHRY and CDR2 is SYGVKD. This CDR3 has 13 amino acids. CDR3 sequence: CAIRKTGGDEQFF. In nucleotides, the CDR3 is TGTGCCATCAGAAAGACAGGGGGGGATGAGCAGTTCTTC.

This sequence joins TRBV10-3 and TRBJ2-4, with D possibly TRBD2 on 6 matching bases. CDR1 and CDR2 from the germline V gene are ENHRY and SYGVKD. The CDR3 is 19 amino acids. Deletions cut 0 bases from V and 2 bases from J, with 20 bases between. CDR3 amino acids: CAISESTRVAGSSKNIQYF. The CDR3 nucleotides read TGTGCCATCAGTGAGTCGACTCGGGTGGCCGGGAGCTCCAAAAACATTCAGTACTTC.

In its sample, this clone was seen a few times. CDR3 region: CASSPGGGYRANYGYTF. CDR3 bases: TGCGCCAGCAGCCCCGGGGGGGGATATAGAGCTAACTATGGCTACACCTTC. The V call is TRBV5-1, the J call TRBJ1-2, with D possibly being TRBD1 (5 bases). The CDR3 spans 17 residues. The V and J ends lost 4 bases and 0 bases respectively, with 19 bases between them. Germline V lookup: CDR1 SGHRS, CDR2 YFSETQ.

Here the CDR3 reads CAWSAGVAGGPGQETQYF. In DNA, the CDR3 is TGTGCCTGGAGTGCGGGGGTAGCGGGAGGGCCCGGCCAAGAGACCCAGTACTTC. This chain uses TRBV30 with TRBJ2-5; 11 positions agree with TRBD2. The CDR3 has 18 amino acids. Per germline, CDR1 GTSNPN and CDR2 SVGIG (reference sequence). The V segment lost 1 base and the J segment 1 base; nucleotides outside the gene matches: 11.

This clone showed up just a few times. The rearrangement links TRBV5-4 to TRBJ2-5, with TRBD2 matching 14 bases. Unmatched junction bases numbered 3, after V lost 3 bases and J lost 5 bases. Per the germline V gene, CDR1 is SGHNT and CDR2 is YYREEE (reference sequence). The CDR3 covers 15 residues. The CDR3 coding sequence is TGTGCCAGCAGCTCCGGGACTAGCGGGAGTGAGACCCAGTACTTC. This codes for CASSSGTSGSETQYF.

The chain has TRBV4-2 and TRBJ2-2, with 10 bases aligning to TRBD2. The CDR3 length is 16 residues. V was pared by 5 bases and J by 7 bases, with 10 bases of the junction left unmatched. Germline V gene data show CDR1 as LGHNA and CDR2 as YNFKEQ. CDR3 nucleotides: TGTGCCAGCAGCGCCCGACTAGCGGGCTCGGGCGGGGAGCTGTTTTTT. This translates into CASSARLAGSGGELFF.

The genes are TRBV29-1 and TRBJ1-2, with D tentatively TRBD1 (6 bases). V dropped 0 bases and J dropped 11 bases, with 16 bases sitting between them. CDR3 length: 13 residues. Germline V gene sequence: CDR1 SQVTM, CDR2 ANQGSEA. CDR3 loop: CSVEEGSGERYTF. CDR3 sequence (DNA): TGCAGCGTTGAAGAGGGGTCAGGGGAGCGATACACCTTC.

The rearrangement uses TRBV12-5 and TRBJ2-1; TRBD2 matches 14 bases. CDR1 and CDR2 (germline): LGHNT, FRNRAP. The CDR3 sequence is 15 residues long. Trimming at V came to 1 base and at J to 10 bases, leaving 3 bases not matched to a gene. For the CDR3, the DNA is TGTGCTAGTGGTTTGGGGGGACTAGCGGGAGCCGAGCAGTTCTTC. Its protein is CASGLGGLAGAEQFF.

This chain uses TRBV7-9 with TRBJ2-1; TRBD1 matches at 11 bases. The CDR3 loop spans 14 amino acids. Looked up from germline, CDR1 is SEHNR and CDR2 is FQNEAQ (reference sequence). V lost 4 bases to trimming and J lost 4 bases; unmatched junction nucleotides: 0. The CDR3 here is CASSWDRGYNEQFF. CDR3 DNA sequence: TGTGCCAGCAGCTGGGACAGGGGGTACAATGAGCAGTTCTTC.

This chain joins TRBV6-5 and TRBJ2-1, with TRBD2 identical over 8 bases. With 2 bases clipped from V and 4 bases from J, the junction kept 7 bases outside the gene matches. Germline V lookup: CDR1 MNHEY, CDR2 SVGAGI. CDR3 length: 16 residues. DNA of the CDR3: TGTGCCAGCAGTTACAGGTTGGCGGGAGGTTACAATGAGCAGTTCTTC. As protein: CASSYRLAGGYNEQFF.